The 26 T cell receptor beta chains given below trace back to one sample, sequenced in a study of T-cell reconstitution after alpha-beta-depleted transplantation in children. Unique molecular identifiers tagged the TCRbeta library. One entry per CDR3 protein, called by TCRdb with MiXCR from the PCR reads. Counted here are about a million distinct CDR3 sequences, less than 30% occurring once; the ten biggest clones make up under 30%. The sample here was PBMCs, mostly from graft donor cells, taken 360 days after TCRalphabeta/CD19-depleted stem cell transplant. These receptors came from a boy younger than two who had a stem cell transplant for SCID, so the T cells may come from the graft donor.

The chain recombines TRBV12-3 or TRBV12-4 with TRBJ1-2, with D perhaps TRBD1 (5 bases). The CDR3 spans 14 residues. The V end lost 6 bases, the J end lost 4 bases, and 15 bases lay between the germline ends. The DNA for the CDR3 is TGTGCCAGCAGCCCCAGGGTAGGTGGCTATGGCTACACCTTC. This codes for CASSPRVGGYGYTF.

This clonotype was detected ten times or more. This rearrangement joins TRBV9 to TRBJ2-1; D remains unclear. The length of the CDR3 is 11 residues. Germline CDR1 SGDLS, CDR2 YYNGEE. V lost 4 bases and J 8 bases, leaving 7 bases between the germline ends. CDR3 amino acids: CASSPGYEQFF. The DNA for the CDR3 is TGTGCCAGCAGCCCCGGGTATGAGCAGTTCTTC.

The rearrangement uses TRBV12-3 or TRBV12-4 and TRBJ1-1; possibly TRBD1 for D (6 bases). Trimming removed 1 base from V and 0 bases from J, with 6 bases in between. The CDR3 covers 14 residues. The CDR3 sequence: CASSLGDMNTEAFF. CDR3 in DNA: TGTGCCAGCAGTTTAGGGGACATGAACACTGAAGCTTTCTTT.

In this sample, this clonotype turned up a few times. J is TRBJ2-3 and V is TRBV7-2, with unresolved D. Germline loops: CDR1 SGHTA, CDR2 FQGNSA. This CDR3 is 16 amino acids long. V was cut by 1 base and J by 1 base, with 12 bases left in between. CDR3 nucleotide sequence: TGTGCCAGCAGCTTAGGCAGGAAAGGAGGCACAGATACGCAGTATTTT. It specifies CASSLGRKGGTDTQYF.

J is TRBJ2-2 and V is TRBV12-3 or TRBV12-4, with D perhaps being TRBD1 or TRBD2 (6 bases each). With 6 bases removed from V and 5 bases from J, the gap between germline ends came to 13 bases. This CDR3 contains 14 residues. This chain's CDR3 is CASRRDTGTGELFF. The DNA of the CDR3 is TGTGCCAGCAGGCGGGACACAGGGACCGGGGAGCTGTTTTTT.

The chain employs TRBV20-1 and TRBJ2-2, with TRBD1 as a possible D gene (6 bases). The germline CDR1 and CDR2 sequences are DFQATT and SNEGSKA (reference sequence). Trimming shortened V by 1 base and J by 1 base, and 13 bases separated the two germline ends. CDR3 length: 16 residues. The chain's CDR3 is CSARGVSGVNTGELFF. CDR3 nucleotides: TGCAGTGCTAGAGGTGTATCAGGGGTGAACACCGGGGAGCTGTTTTTT.

V usage is TRBV7-2 and J usage is TRBJ2-7; D possibly corresponds to TRBD1 (5 bases). Germline V CDR1 and CDR2: SGHTA, FQGNSA. The CDR3 runs 14 residues. V lost 6 bases and J 6 bases, leaving 18 bases between the germline ends. For the CDR3, the DNA is TGTGCCAGCAGGGGGCTAGTCGGTTGGGGCGAGCAGTACTTC. This gives the protein CASRGLVGWGEQYF.

The genes are TRBV6-2 or TRBV6-3 and TRBJ1-1; a possible D gene is TRBD1 (6 bases). There are 13 residues in the CDR3. The germline CDR1 and CDR2 sequences are MNHEY and SVGEGT. The V end was cut by 6 bases, the J end by 6 bases, with 14 bases between. The CDR3 DNA sequence: TGTGCCAGCAGCTTCCACAGGGTATCTGAAGCTTTCTTT. This gives the protein CASSFHRVSEAFF.

In this sample, this clonotype turned up a few times. This chain joins TRBV7-2 and TRBJ2-2, with TRBD1 matching over 10 bases. V lost 3 bases to trimming and J lost 4 bases; unmatched junction nucleotides: 2. This CDR3 has 15 amino acids. The V gene's germline CDR1 is SGHTA and CDR2 FQGNSA. CDR3 residues: CASSFGTGVTGELFF. Written as DNA, the CDR3 is TGTGCCAGCAGCTTCGGGACAGGGGTCACCGGGGAGCTGTTTTTT.

This CDR3 reads CASSLGRTGPNTEAFF. CDR3 nucleotides: TGTGCCAGCAGTTTAGGGCGGACAGGGCCTAACACTGAAGCTTTCTTT. This chain connects TRBV12-3 or TRBV12-4 to TRBJ1-1, with TRBD1 identical over 8 bases. V was pared by 1 base and J by 2 bases, with 6 bases of the junction left unmatched. CDR3 length: 16 amino acids.

This clonotype was observed a few times. The chain is built from TRBV18 and TRBJ1-1; perhaps TRBD1 as D (5 bases). This CDR3 region has 14 residues. V was clipped by 3 bases and J by 0 bases, with 8 bases between them. The V gene's germline CDR1 is KGHSH and CDR2 LQKENI. The CDR3 sequence: CASSPRDLNTEAFF. The CDR3 DNA sequence: TGTGCCAGCTCACCGAGGGACTTGAACACTGAAGCTTTCTTT.

The V and J genes are TRBV12-3 or TRBV12-4 and TRBJ1-1; D not resolved. The CDR3 consists of 16 residues. The V end lost 6 bases, the J end lost 7 bases, and 24 bases lay between the germline ends. CDR3 protein: CASSGYSVFLFGEAFF. CDR3 nucleotide sequence: TGTGCCAGCAGCGGATACAGTGTATTTCTTTTTGGTGAAGCTTTCTTT.

This chain joins TRBV6-1 and TRBJ2-1, with D perhaps matching TRBD2 (6 bases). The CDR3 totals 16 residues. Germline-derived CDR1 and CDR2 are MNHNS and SASEGT. V lost 6 bases and J lost 3, with 18 bases in between. As DNA, the CDR3 is TGTGCCAGCAGCGCGGCGGAGGGGAGACACTACAATGAGCAGTTCTTC. Its protein product is CASSAAEGRHYNEQFF.

J is TRBJ2-1 and V is TRBV19, with D tentatively TRBD2 (6 bases). Per germline, CDR1 LNHDA and CDR2 SQIVND (reference sequence). The CDR3 is 15 amino acids. Trimming removed 6 bases from V and 2 bases from J, with 14 bases in between. The CDR3 DNA follows: TGTGCCAGTAGGTGGGGACTTGCCGCCTACAATGAGCAGTTCTTC. Protein product: CASRWGLAAYNEQFF.

In this sample, this clonotype turned up a few times. The chain has TRBV4-1 and TRBJ2-1; TRBD2 aligns across 12 bases. With 0 bases clipped from V and 9 bases from J, the junction kept 12 bases outside the gene matches. Germline V CDR1 and CDR2: MGHRA, YSYEKL. CDR3 length: 18 residues. This chain's CDR3 is CASSQDPYRGLAGFEQFF. DNA of the CDR3: TGCGCCAGCAGCCAAGATCCATATCGCGGACTAGCGGGGTTTGAGCAGTTCTTC.

The table lists this clonotype with many counts. V is TRBV20-1 and J is TRBJ2-2; D is unclear. Germline loops: CDR1 DFQATT, CDR2 SNEGSKA (reference sequence). This CDR3 contains 13 residues. The V end lost 5 bases, the J end lost 3 bases, and 10 bases lay between the germline ends. Here the CDR3 reads CSAPRQYTGELFF. In DNA, the CDR3 is TGCAGTGCTCCCCGGCAGTACACCGGGGAGCTGTTTTTT.

In its sample, this clonotype was seen many times. The CDR3 DNA is TGTGCCAGCAGTTTGGGGACTGGTGTCACAGATACGCAGTATTTT. The encoded protein is CASSLGTGVTDTQYF. This chain uses TRBV12-3 or TRBV12-4 with TRBJ2-3, with TRBD2 as a possible D gene (6 bases). With 3 bases removed from V and 2 bases from J, the gap between germline ends came to 12 bases. The CDR3 runs 15 residues.

The chain uses TRBV29-1 and TRBJ2-1, with D possibly TRBD1 on 6 matching bases. V was clipped by 4 bases and J by 10 bases, with 8 bases between them. The germline gives CDR1 SQVTM, CDR2 ANQGSEA. This CDR3 is built from 10 residues. CDR3 coding DNA: TGCAGCGTTGGAGGGGGAGAGCAGTTCTTC. It yields the protein CSVGGGEQFF.

This clonotype was detected a few times. The CDR3 reads CASSLEGGLSYEQYF. The DNA for the CDR3 is TGTGCCAGCAGCTTAGAGGGGGGACTCTCCTACGAGCAGTACTTC. The chain combines TRBV7-9 with TRBJ2-7; D might be TRBD1 or TRBD2, each matching 6 bases. This CDR3 is 15 amino acids long. With 1 base removed from V and 0 bases from J, the gap between germline ends came to 10 bases. Germline values: CDR1 SEHNR, CDR2 FQNEAQ (reference sequence).

The genes are TRBV7-9 and TRBJ2-3; 10 nucleotides align to TRBD1. The germline V gene encodes CDR1 SEHNR and CDR2 FQNEAQ (reference sequence). The ends lost 0 bases at V and 3 bases at J; junction bases unmatched: 6. This CDR3 has 17 residues. CDR3 protein: CASSLAWGTGVTDTQYF. The DNA for the CDR3 is TGTGCCAGCAGCTTAGCCTGGGGGACAGGGGTAACAGATACGCAGTATTTT.

This clonotype was counted only a few times. The chain carries TRBV3-1 and TRBJ2-5; TRBD2 matches 8 bases. Germline CDR1 and CDR2: LGHDT and YNNKEL (reference sequence). The CDR3 spans 15 residues. Germline trimming cut 7 bases from V and 1 base from J; bases unmatched to any gene: 8. CDR3 in DNA: TGTGCCAGCACCCACATTACTAGCGGCCAAGAGACCCAGTACTTC. Protein sequence: CASTHITSGQETQYF.

This chain connects TRBV5-1 to TRBJ1-4; a possible D gene is TRBD1 (5 bases). V lost 1 base, J lost 8 bases, and 12 bases lay in between. Germline CDR1 and CDR2: SGHRS and YFSETQ. The CDR3 is 14 amino acids. The CDR3 nucleotides read TGCGCCAGCAGCTTGTCCGCAGGGCCGGAAAAACTGTTTTTT. It is translated as CASSLSAGPEKLFF.

This clonotype came up a few times. This chain links TRBV9 with TRBJ2-1, with 9 bases fitting TRBD1. CDR1 is SGDLS and CDR2 is YYNGEE in the germline V gene. The CDR3 has 16 amino acids. V gave up 0 bases and J gave up 4 bases; unmatched junction bases: 5. The CDR3 bases are TGTGCCAGCAGCGTAGCTATGGGACAGGGTTACAATGAGCAGTTCTTC. Translation gives CASSVAMGQGYNEQFF.

This rearrangement joins TRBV4-2 to TRBJ2-1; 9 nucleotides align to TRBD2. This CDR3 has 13 residues. Losses at the gene ends were 0 bases for V and 15 bases for J; bases not matched to a gene: 6. Per the germline V gene, CDR1 is LGHNA and CDR2 is YNFKEQ. The CDR3 region is CASSQEGRGGGFF. The DNA of the CDR3 is TGTGCCAGCAGCCAAGAGGGCCGCGGGGGGGGGTTCTTC.

Of note for this clonotype: Germline and junction disagree at one end, which may indicate a read error. This rearrangement joins TRBV4-1 to TRBJ2-2; a possible D gene is TRBD2 (5 bases). Germline V CDR1 and CDR2: MGHRA, YSYEKL. CDR3 length: 19 residues. CDR3 DNA: TGCGCCAGCAGCCAAGATCCTGGTTCGTGGGCCGCGAACACCGGGGAGTTGTTTTTT. Its protein product is CASSQDPGSWAANTGELFF.

The sample holds a few counts of this clonotype. This sequence joins TRBV20-1 and TRBJ1-1; TRBD1 is a possible D gene (5 bases). Between the trimmed V and J ends, which lost 3 bases and 0 bases, there was a span of 11 bases. The CDR3 covers 14 residues. Per the germline V gene, CDR1 is DFQATT and CDR2 is SNEGSKA (reference sequence). For the CDR3, the DNA is TGCAGTGCTAGTATACAGGCGCTGAACACTGAAGCTTTCTTT. Protein: CSASIQALNTEAFF.